Sequencing of this T cell receptor beta chain was carried out in a study of blood T cells in healthy people across ages. Sample-barcoded 5' priming and a J-beta primer mix drove a second PCR of roughly 6 to 12 cycles. TCRdb used MiXCR to reprocess the 5' RACE reads, holding one entry per CDR3 protein. The top ten clones hold 2.1% of a sample with roughly 2 million distinct CDR3 sequences, about 50% of them seen once. The germline gives CDR1 MNHNY, CDR2 SVGAGI (reference sequence). The V and J ends lost 1 base and 3 bases, in that order; junction bases with no gene match: 5. The CDR3 covers 15 residues.

The chain joins TRBV6-6 to TRBJ2-5, with 7 bases lining up with TRBD1. The sequence was obtained from a woman aged 40 to 50 in good health. The sequenced sample consisted of blood. The CDR3 spells CASSYFGTAEETQYF. DNA for the CDR3: TGTGCCAGCAGTTACTTCGGGACAGCAGAAGAGACCCAGTACTTC.